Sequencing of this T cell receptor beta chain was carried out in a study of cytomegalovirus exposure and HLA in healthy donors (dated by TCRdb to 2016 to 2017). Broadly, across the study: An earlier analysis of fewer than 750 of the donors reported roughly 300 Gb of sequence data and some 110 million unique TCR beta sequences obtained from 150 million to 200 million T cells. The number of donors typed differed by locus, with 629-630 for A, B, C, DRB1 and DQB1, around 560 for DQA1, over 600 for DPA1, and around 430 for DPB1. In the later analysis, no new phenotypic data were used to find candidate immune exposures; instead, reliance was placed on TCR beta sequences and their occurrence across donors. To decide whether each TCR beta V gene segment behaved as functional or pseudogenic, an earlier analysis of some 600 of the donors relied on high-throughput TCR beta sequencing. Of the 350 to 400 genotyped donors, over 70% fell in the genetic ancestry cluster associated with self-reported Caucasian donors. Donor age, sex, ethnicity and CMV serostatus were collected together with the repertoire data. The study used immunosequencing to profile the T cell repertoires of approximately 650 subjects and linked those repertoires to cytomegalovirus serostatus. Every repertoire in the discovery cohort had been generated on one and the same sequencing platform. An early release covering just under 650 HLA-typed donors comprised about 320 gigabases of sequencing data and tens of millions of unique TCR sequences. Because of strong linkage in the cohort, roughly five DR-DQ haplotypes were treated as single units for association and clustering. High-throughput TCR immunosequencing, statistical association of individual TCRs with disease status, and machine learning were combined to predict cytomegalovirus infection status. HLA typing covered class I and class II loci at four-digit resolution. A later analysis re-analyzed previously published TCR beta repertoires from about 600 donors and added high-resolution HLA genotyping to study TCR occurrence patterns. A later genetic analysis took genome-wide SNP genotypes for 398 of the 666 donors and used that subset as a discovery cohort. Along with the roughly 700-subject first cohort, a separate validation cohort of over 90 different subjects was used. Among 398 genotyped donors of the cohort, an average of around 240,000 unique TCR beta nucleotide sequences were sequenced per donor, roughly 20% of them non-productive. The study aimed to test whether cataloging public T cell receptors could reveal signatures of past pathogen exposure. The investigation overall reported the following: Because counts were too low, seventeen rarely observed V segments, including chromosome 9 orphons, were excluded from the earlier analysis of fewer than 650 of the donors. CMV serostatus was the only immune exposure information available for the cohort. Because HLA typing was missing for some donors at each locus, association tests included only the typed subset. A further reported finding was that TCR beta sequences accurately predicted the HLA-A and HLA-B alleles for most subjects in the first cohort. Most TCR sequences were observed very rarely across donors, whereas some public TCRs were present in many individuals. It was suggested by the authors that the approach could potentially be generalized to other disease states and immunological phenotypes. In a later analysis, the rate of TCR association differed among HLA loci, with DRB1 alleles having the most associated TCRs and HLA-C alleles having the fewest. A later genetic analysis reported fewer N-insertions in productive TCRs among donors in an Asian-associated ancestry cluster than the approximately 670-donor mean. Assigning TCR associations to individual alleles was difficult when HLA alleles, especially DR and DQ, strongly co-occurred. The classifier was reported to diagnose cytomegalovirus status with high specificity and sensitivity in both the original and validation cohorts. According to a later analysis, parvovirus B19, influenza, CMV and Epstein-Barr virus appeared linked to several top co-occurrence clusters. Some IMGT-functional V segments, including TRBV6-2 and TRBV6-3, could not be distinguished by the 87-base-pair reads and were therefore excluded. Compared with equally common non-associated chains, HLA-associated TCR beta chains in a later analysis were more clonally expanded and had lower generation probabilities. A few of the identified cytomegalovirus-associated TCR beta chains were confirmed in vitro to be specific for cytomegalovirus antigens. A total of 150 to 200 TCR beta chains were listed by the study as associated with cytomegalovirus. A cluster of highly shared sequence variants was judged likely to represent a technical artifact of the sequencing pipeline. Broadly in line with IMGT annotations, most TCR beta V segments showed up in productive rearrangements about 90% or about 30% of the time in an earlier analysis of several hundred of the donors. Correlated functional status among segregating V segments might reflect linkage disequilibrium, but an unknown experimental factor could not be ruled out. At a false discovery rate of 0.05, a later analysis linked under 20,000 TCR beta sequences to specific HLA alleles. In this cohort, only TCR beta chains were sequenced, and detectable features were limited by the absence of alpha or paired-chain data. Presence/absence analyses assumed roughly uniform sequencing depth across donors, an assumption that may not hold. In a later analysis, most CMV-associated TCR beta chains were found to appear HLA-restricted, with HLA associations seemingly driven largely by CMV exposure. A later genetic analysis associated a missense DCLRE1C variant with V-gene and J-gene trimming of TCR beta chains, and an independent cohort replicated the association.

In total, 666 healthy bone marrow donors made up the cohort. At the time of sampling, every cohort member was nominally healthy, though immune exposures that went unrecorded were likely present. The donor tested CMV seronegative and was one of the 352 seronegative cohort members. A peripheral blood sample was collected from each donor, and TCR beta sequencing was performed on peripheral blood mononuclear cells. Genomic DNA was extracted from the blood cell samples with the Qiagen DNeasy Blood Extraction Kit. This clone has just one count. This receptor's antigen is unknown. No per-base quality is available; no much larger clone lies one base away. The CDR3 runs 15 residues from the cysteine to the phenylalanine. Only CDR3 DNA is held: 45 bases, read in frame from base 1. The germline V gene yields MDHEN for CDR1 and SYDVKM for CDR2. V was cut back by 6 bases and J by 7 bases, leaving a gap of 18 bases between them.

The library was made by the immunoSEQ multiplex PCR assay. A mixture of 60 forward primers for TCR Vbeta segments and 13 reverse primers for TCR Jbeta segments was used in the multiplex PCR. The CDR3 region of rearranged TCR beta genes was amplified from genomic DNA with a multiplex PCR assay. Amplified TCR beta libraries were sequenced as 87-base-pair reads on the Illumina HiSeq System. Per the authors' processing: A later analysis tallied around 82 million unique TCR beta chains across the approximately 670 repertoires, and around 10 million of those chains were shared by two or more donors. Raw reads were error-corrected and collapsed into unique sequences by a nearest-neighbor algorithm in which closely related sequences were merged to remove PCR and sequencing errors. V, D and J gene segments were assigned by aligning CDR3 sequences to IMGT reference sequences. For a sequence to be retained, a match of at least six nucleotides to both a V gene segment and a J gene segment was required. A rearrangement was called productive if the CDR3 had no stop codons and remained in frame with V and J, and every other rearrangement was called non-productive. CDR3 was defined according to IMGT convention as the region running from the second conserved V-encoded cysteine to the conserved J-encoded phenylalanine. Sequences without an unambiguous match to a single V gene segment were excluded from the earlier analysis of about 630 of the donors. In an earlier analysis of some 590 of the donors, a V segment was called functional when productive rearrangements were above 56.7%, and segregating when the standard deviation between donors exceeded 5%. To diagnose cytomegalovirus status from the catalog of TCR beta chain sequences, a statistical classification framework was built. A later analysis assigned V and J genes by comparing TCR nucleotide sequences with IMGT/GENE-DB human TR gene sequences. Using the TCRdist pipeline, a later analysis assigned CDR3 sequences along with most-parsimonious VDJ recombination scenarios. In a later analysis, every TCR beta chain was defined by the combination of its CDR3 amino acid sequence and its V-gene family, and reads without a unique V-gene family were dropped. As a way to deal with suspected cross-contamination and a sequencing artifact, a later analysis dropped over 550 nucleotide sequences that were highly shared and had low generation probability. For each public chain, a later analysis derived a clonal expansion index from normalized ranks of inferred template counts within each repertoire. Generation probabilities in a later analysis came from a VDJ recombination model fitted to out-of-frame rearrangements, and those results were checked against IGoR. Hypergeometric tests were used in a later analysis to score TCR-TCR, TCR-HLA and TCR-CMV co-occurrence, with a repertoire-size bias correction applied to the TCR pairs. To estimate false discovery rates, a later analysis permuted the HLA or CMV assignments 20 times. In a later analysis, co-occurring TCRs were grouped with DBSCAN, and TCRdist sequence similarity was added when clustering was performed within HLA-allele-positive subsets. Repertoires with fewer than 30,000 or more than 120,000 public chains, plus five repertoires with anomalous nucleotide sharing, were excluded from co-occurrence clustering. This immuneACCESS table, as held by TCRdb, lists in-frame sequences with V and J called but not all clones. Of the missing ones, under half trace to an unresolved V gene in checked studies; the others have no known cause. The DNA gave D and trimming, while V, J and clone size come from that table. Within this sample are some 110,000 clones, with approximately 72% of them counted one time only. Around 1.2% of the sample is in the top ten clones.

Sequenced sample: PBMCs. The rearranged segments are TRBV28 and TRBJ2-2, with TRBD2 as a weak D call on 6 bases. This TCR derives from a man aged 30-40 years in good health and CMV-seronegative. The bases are TGTGCCAGCAGCTCCCCCCTCGGGAGCATCGGGGAGCTGTTTTTT. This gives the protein CASSSPLGSIGELFF.